The 24 T cell receptor beta chains below were found in one sample sequenced in a study of blood T cell repertoires in COVID-19. Clones were read by immunoSEQ multiplex PCR, and TCRdb kept only the in-frame ones, dropping some. Among 130,000 to 150,000 clones, roughly 89% were seen once, and the ten largest hold more than 5%. The material sequenced was PBMCs or T cells enriched from blood (not recorded which). The receptors stem from a woman aged 45-60 years who had been exposed to COVID-19.

The V and J genes are TRBV18 and TRBJ2-7, with D perhaps TRBD2 (5 bases). The CDR3 spans 14 residues. V lost 0 bases and J lost 6, with 12 bases in between. From germline, CDR1 is KGHSH and CDR2 LQKENI. This CDR3 reads CASSPPGLEGEQYF. CDR3 bases: TGTGCCAGCTCACCACCGGGCCTAGAGGGCGAGCAGTACTTC.

The CDR3 coding sequence is TGTGCCAGCAGTATTACGGCGGCGTGGGGCTACACCTTC. Its translation: CASSITAAWGYTF. This chain links TRBV5-4 with TRBJ1-2; no firm D call. The V and J ends lost 5 bases and 8 bases respectively, with 16 bases between them. Germline V CDR1 and CDR2: SGHNT, YYREEE (reference sequence). CDR3 size: 13 residues.

This chain joins TRBV11-2 and TRBJ2-7; D uncertain. V dropped 1 base and J dropped 0 bases, with 13 bases sitting between them. The CDR3 covers 16 residues. The V gene's germline CDR1 is SGHAT and CDR2 FQNNGV. The CDR3 coding sequence is TGTGCCAGCAGCTTAGCGAGTTACAGACGCTCCTACGAGCAGTACTTC. It yields the protein CASSLASYRRSYEQYF.

J is TRBJ1-4 and V is TRBV5-1, with D maybe TRBD1 (5 bases). Trimming pared 1 base from V and 0 bases from J, leaving 13 bases between. The CDR3 has 17 amino acids. CDR1 and CDR2 from the germline V gene are SGHRS and YFSETQ. Here the CDR3 DNA reads TGCGCCAGCAGCTTGAGGGGCCCGATCGCAACTAATGAAAAACTGTTTTTT. Translation: CASSLRGPIATNEKLFF.

V usage is TRBV11-3 and J usage is TRBJ2-5; D is perhaps TRBD2 (6 bases). Germline lookup yields CDR1 SGHNT and CDR2 YENEEA. The length of the CDR3 is 14 residues. The V gene lost 1 base and the J gene lost 5 bases, with 11 bases spanning the gap. For the CDR3, the DNA is TGTGCCAGCAGCTTAGGGGGACTGGGGGAGACCCAGTACTTC. This gives the protein CASSLGGLGETQYF.

The rearrangement links TRBV2 to TRBJ2-7, with TRBD2 matching over 8 bases. This CDR3 has 14 residues. The V and J ends lost 4 bases and 4 bases, in that order; junction bases with no gene match: 6. The germline CDR1 and CDR2 sequences are SNHLY and FYNNEI. The CDR3, as DNA: TGTGCCAGCAGTGGCGGGACTAGATTGTACGAGCAGTACTTC. Residues: CASSGGTRLYEQYF.

The chain recombines TRBV7-2 with TRBJ1-1, with 7 bases identical to TRBD1. The V segment lost 5 bases and the J segment 4 bases; nucleotides outside the gene matches: 7. Germline CDR1 is SGHTA and CDR2 is FQGNSA. CDR3 length equals 14 residues. The chain's CDR3 is CASSLQGDGTEAFF. In DNA, the CDR3 is TGTGCCAGCAGCCTCCAGGGGGATGGCACTGAAGCTTTCTTT. Complete variable domain (other parts from reference TRBV7-2 and TRBJ1-1): GAGVSQSPSNKVTEKGKDVELRCDPISGHTALYWYRQSLGQGLEFLIYFQGNSAPDKSGLPSDRFSAERTGGSVSTLTIQRTQQEDSAVYLCASSLQGDGTEAFFGQGTRLTVV.

This sequence joins TRBV2 and TRBJ2-1, with D possibly TRBD2 on 6 matching bases. The CDR3 loop spans 12 amino acids. Germline V gene data show CDR1 as SNHLY and CDR2 as FYNNEI. Trimming removed 7 bases at V and 6 bases at J, with 10 bases between. The CDR3 nucleotides are TGTGCCAGCACCTTGGGGGGCAATGAGCAGTTCTTC. This translates into CASTLGGNEQFF.

This clone was seen once. The genes are TRBV5-4 and TRBJ2-5, with 10 bases fitting TRBD2. Germline V CDR1 and CDR2: SGHNT, YYREEE (reference sequence). This CDR3 region has 13 residues. Trimming at V came to 4 bases and at J to 11 bases, leaving 8 bases not matched to a gene. CDR3 in DNA: TGTGCCAGCAGCGCAACCGGGACTAGCGTTCAGTACTTC. Encoded protein: CASSATGTSVQYF.

The chain joins TRBV29-1 to TRBJ2-3, with a weak D call TRBD2 (5 bases). Germline CDR1 is SQVTM and CDR2 is ANQGSEA. The CDR3 consists of 11 residues. V lost 2 bases, J lost 9 bases, and 9 bases lay in between. Written as DNA, the CDR3 is TGCAGCGTTGAAAGCGGCAGAACGCAGTATTTT. The encoded protein is CSVESGRTQYF.

The chain is built from TRBV7-9 and TRBJ2-2; tentative D call: TRBD2 (5 bases). The germline V gene encodes CDR1 SEHNR and CDR2 FQNEAQ (reference sequence). Between the trimmed V and J ends, which lost 3 bases and 6 bases, there was a span of 8 bases. There are 13 residues in the CDR3. The CDR3 region has the DNA TGTGCCAGCAGCTTGCTCGGGGCCGGGGAGCTGTTTTTT. This sequence encodes CASSLLGAGELFF.

V usage is TRBV6-5 and J usage is TRBJ2-3; 12 bases line up with TRBD2. V lost 5 bases to trimming and J lost 6 bases; unmatched junction nucleotides: 0. CDR3 size: 13 residues. From germline, CDR1 is MNHEY and CDR2 SVGAGI. CDR3 nucleotide sequence: TGTGCCAGCAGTCTAGCGGGGGGGGATACGCAGTATTTT. Translated, it gives CASSLAGGDTQYF.

This chain joins TRBV11-2 and TRBJ2-7; the D gene is possibly TRBD2 (5 bases). The germline V gene has CDR1 SGHAT and CDR2 FQNNGV. This CDR3 has 14 amino acids. The V end lost 3 bases, the J end lost 2 bases, and 11 bases lay between the germline ends. In nucleotides, the CDR3 is TGTGCCAGCAGCTTGGGGTTAGCGCCCTACGAGCAGTACTTC. It is translated as CASSLGLAPYEQYF.

This clone has only a few counts. The rearrangement uses TRBV28 and TRBJ1-2, with a possible D match to TRBD1 (5 bases). Trimming left V 6 bases short and J 2 bases short, with 13 bases between. CDR3 length: 14 amino acids. Per germline, CDR1 MDHEN and CDR2 SYDVKM. The CDR3 reads CASREGGANYGYTF. The DNA of the CDR3 is TGTGCCAGCAGGGAGGGTGGGGCCAACTATGGCTACACCTTC.

This clone was recorded only once. The chain is built from TRBV30 and TRBJ1-5; the D gene is possibly TRBD1 (6 bases). The CDR3 length is 14 residues. V shed 4 bases and J shed 5 bases, with 15 bases lying between them. Germline CDR1 is GTSNPN and CDR2 is SVGIG (reference sequence). The CDR3 region is CAWNDQGTYQPQHF. CDR3 coding DNA: TGTGCCTGGAATGATCAGGGGACCTATCAGCCCCAGCATTTT.

V gene TRBV5-1 combines with J gene TRBJ2-1; 9 bases agree with TRBD1. From germline, CDR1 is SGHRS and CDR2 YFSETQ. V lost 2 bases to trimming and J lost 5 bases; unmatched junction nucleotides: 5. The CDR3 runs to 15 residues. CDR3 region: CASSFRQGVNNEQFF. DNA of the CDR3: TGCGCCAGCAGCTTTAGACAGGGGGTGAACAATGAGCAGTTCTTC.

The chain recombines TRBV5-4 with TRBJ2-1, with 8 bases identical to TRBD2. Germline CDR1 SGHNT, CDR2 YYREEE (reference sequence). Unmatched junction bases numbered 9, after V lost 0 bases and J lost 7 bases. The CDR3 runs 16 residues. Here the CDR3 DNA reads TGTGCCAGCAGCTTGGAGGCGGGGGGCCGTATGAATGAGCAGTTCTTC. It specifies CASSLEAGGRMNEQFF. Together with reference TRBV5-4 and TRBJ2-1, the CDR3 gives the full variable domain: ETGVTQSPTHLIKTRGQQVTLRCSSQSGHNTVSWYQQALGQGPQFIFQYYREEENGRGNFPPRFSGLQFPNYSSELNVNALELDDSALYLCASSLEAGGRMNEQFFGPGTRLTVL.

The CDR3 coding sequence is TGTGCCAGCGGAATAGCGGGGGGCAACCCTAGGAGGGAGCAGTACTTC. Amino acids: CASGIAGGNPRREQYF. The rearrangement uses TRBV27 and TRBJ2-7; TRBD2 matches at 10 bases. Germline V CDR1 and CDR2: MNHEY, SMNVEV (reference sequence). This CDR3 is built from 16 residues. Trimming at V came to 8 bases and at J to 7 bases, leaving 17 bases not matched to a gene.

V gene TRBV7-9 combines with J gene TRBJ2-6; D is perhaps TRBD1 (5 bases). Trimming stripped 5 bases from V and 4 bases from J, with 12 bases between. The CDR3 extends over 15 amino acids. Germline V gene lookup returns CDR1 SEHNR and CDR2 FQNEAQ (reference sequence). This CDR3 reads CASSTKDTGANVLTF. The CDR3 DNA sequence: TGTGCCAGCAGCACAAAGGACACAGGGGCCAACGTCCTGACTTTC.

The chain uses TRBV15 and TRBJ2-1; 10 nucleotides align to TRBD1. This CDR3 region has 15 residues. CDR1 is LNHNV, CDR2 YYDKDF, per germline (reference sequence). V was clipped by 3 bases and J by 7 bases; unmatched bases: 6. The CDR3, as DNA: TGTGCCACCAGCAGGAGGACAGGGGGGGTAAATGAGCAGTTCTTC. Its protein product is CATSRRTGGVNEQFF.

The chain links TRBV19 to TRBJ1-1; D unresolved. This CDR3 contains 13 residues. Trimming took off 6 bases at V and 0 bases at J, with 8 bases between the two ends. Looked up from germline, CDR1 is LNHDA and CDR2 is SQIVND (reference sequence). The CDR3 DNA reads as TGTGCCAGTAGCGGCCGGGTGAACACTGAAGCTTTCTTT. Translated: CASSGRVNTEAFF.

This clone came up once. The chain links TRBV11-2 to TRBJ2-7, with 9 positions matching TRBD2. The CDR3 consists of 14 residues. With 7 bases clipped from V and 4 bases from J, the junction kept 8 bases outside the gene matches. The germline V gene encodes CDR1 SGHAT and CDR2 FQNNGV. The CDR3: CASIGSSGMYEQYF. The CDR3 DNA reads as TGTGCCAGCATCGGGTCTAGCGGGATGTACGAGCAGTACTTC.

The CDR3: CASSLRGSAGTGYGELFF. As DNA, the CDR3 is TGTGCCAGCAGTTTACGCGGGTCAGCCGGGACAGGGTACGGGGAGCTGTTTTTT. The chain employs TRBV27 and TRBJ2-2; TRBD1 matches 9 bases. The germline V gene encodes CDR1 MNHEY and CDR2 SMNVEV (reference sequence). V lost 2 bases to trimming and J lost 7 bases; unmatched junction nucleotides: 14. CDR3 length: 18 residues.

This chain joins TRBV19 and TRBJ1-2; 7 positions agree with TRBD1. The junction had 7 bases not matched to a gene; V was cut back by 7 bases and J by 5 bases. The CDR3 is made up of 13 amino acids. The germline gives CDR1 LNHDA, CDR2 SQIVND (reference sequence). CDR3 region: CASTVAGGYGYTF. The CDR3 bases are TGTGCCAGTACCGTGGCAGGGGGGTATGGCTACACCTTC.